This T cell receptor (beta chain) derives from a study of T-cell memory formation after mild COVID-19. Overall study results and limits: Clones that contracted clustered mainly in CM and EM if CD4+ and in EMRA if CD8+.

Turning to this clonotype: What it binds is unknown.

MiXCR, applied by TCRdb to the 5' RACE reads, yields one record per CDR3 protein. Of 450,000 to 650,000 distinct CDR3 sequences in the sample, about a fifth were seen once. Germline CDR1 reads SEHNR; CDR2 reads FQNEAQ (reference sequence). The germline V and J ends were trimmed by 5 bases and 0 bases, with 14 bases remaining between them. This CDR3 comprises 15 residues. J is TRBJ2-7 and V is TRBV7-9; possibly TRBD1 for D (6 bases). Sequenced material: PBMCs or a T cell subset sorted from them (not recorded which). The clonotype originates from an adult woman who had mild COVID-19 (a few samples of this study predate the infection). Cell type and time point are not known. The CDR3 DNA is TGTGCCAGCAGCCCTATGAGACAGGTCTCCTACGAGCAGTACTTC. Residues: CASSPMRQVSYEQYF.